These T cell receptor beta chains were read from a single sample in a study of shared clonotypes between healthy human individuals. Assay: immunoSEQ multiplex PCR; the TCRdb copy retains only in-frame clones and omits some. Among around 1.4 million clones listed, approximately 98.5% were seen once. Sequencing was carried out using naive CD4+ T cells sorted from blood. The receptors shown here come from a man younger than 45 in good health. The CDR3 runs from the conserved cysteine through the conserved F or W. Fields, in order: D gene, J gene, V gene, clone size, CDR3 protein, CDR3 DNA. The D gene is left open where the match is weak. Some rows mark clone size as missing; the rest say once, few, many or name a class of expanded clone.

D: -; J: TRBJ1-4; V: TRBV28; size: -; CDR3: CASSPRGANEKLFF; DNA: TGTGCCAGCAGTCCTCGGGGTGCTAATGAAAAACTGTTTTTT
D: TRBD2; J: TRBJ2-1; V: TRBV11-2; size: -; CDR3: CASSLESGGDLFF; DNA: TGTGCCAGCAGCTTAGAATCGGGAGGAGATCTGTTCTTC
D: TRBD2; J: TRBJ2-7; V: TRBV28; size: -; CDR3: CASSLFASGIYEQYF; DNA: TGTGCCAGCAGTTTATTCGCTAGCGGGATCTACGAGCAGTACTTC
D: TRBD1; J: TRBJ2-1; V: TRBV7-3; size: -; CDR3: CASSSGTGTGGNEQFF; DNA: TGTGCCAGCAGCTCCGGTACCGGGACAGGGGGCAATGAGCAGTTCTTC
D: TRBD1; J: TRBJ2-5; V: TRBV7-9; size: -; CDR3: CASSSGQGDQETQYF; DNA: TGTGCCAGCAGCTCCGGACAGGGGGACCAAGAGACCCAGTACTTC
D: TRBD2; J: TRBJ2-7; V: TRBV15; size: -; CDR3: CATSRGGLGYEQYF; DNA: TGTGCCACCAGCCGCGGGGGTTTGGGCTACGAGCAGTACTTC
D: -; J: TRBJ2-3; V: TRBV28; size: -; CDR3: CASSSSGRSTDTQYF; DNA: TGTGCCAGCAGTTCCAGCGGGCGGAGCACAGATACGCAGTATTTT
D: -; J: TRBJ2-7; V: TRBV5-3; size: -; CDR3: CARRCDGRDSYEQYF; DNA: TGTGCCAGAAGGTGTGACGGCAGGGACTCCTACGAGCAGTACTTC
D: TRBD2; J: TRBJ2-1; V: TRBV2; size: -; CDR3: CASADQRGDNEQFF; DNA: TGTGCCAGCGCCGACCAGCGGGGGGACAATGAGCAGTTCTTC
D: -; J: TRBJ1-2; V: TRBV28; size: once; CDR3: CASSDSYYGYTF; DNA: TGTGCCAGCAGCGACAGCTACTATGGCTACACCTTC
D: TRBD2; J: TRBJ2-3; V: TRBV9; size: -; CDR3: CASNLAGGIDTQYF; DNA: TGTGCCAGCAATCTAGCGGGAGGTATTGATACGCAGTATTTT
D: -; J: TRBJ1-5; V: TRBV4-2; size: -; CDR3: CASSQDLRLIGSNQPQHF; DNA: TGTGCCAGCAGCCAAGACCTCAGGTTAATCGGGAGCAATCAGCCCCAGCATTTT
D: -; J: TRBJ2-1; V: TRBV29-1; size: -; CDR3: CSVTGIYRDEQFF; DNA: TGCAGCGTTACCGGGATATATCGCGATGAGCAGTTCTTC
D: TRBD1; J: TRBJ2-2; V: TRBV5-1; size: once; CDR3: CASSLAPDRAGELFF; DNA: TGCGCCAGCAGCTTGGCCCCCGACAGGGCTGGGGAGCTGTTTTTT
D: TRBD2; J: TRBJ2-3; V: TRBV5-1; size: once; CDR3: CASSPWPGLADDTQYF; DNA: TGCGCCAGCAGCCCGTGGCCGGGACTAGCGGATGATACGCAGTATTTT
D: -; J: TRBJ2-2; V: TRBV7-2; size: -; CDR3: CASSLDSRTGELFF; DNA: TGTGCCAGCAGCTTAGATTCCCGTACCGGGGAGCTGTTTTTT
D: TRBD2; J: TRBJ2-5; V: TRBV6-5; size: -; CDR3: CASSYFGTTSGETQYF; DNA: TGTGCCAGCAGTTACTTTGGGACGACTAGCGGAGAGACCCAGTACTTC
D: TRBD1; J: TRBJ2-7; V: TRBV7-9; size: once; CDR3: CASSRDRDSHYEQYF; DNA: TGTGCCAGCAGCCGCGACCGGGACAGCCACTACGAGCAGTACTTC
D: -; J: TRBJ2-7; V: TRBV7-6; size: -; CDR3: CASSLTQLYEQYF; DNA: TGTGCCAGCAGCTTAACACAGCTTTACGAGCAGTACTTC
D: -; J: TRBJ2-5; V: TRBV14; size: -; CDR3: CASSPLGDETQYF; DNA: TGTGCCAGCAGCCCACTGGGGGATGAGACCCAGTACTTC
D: -; J: TRBJ1-2; V: TRBV19; size: -; CDR3: CASTPTGIRGGYTF; DNA: TGTGCCAGTACCCCCACAGGGATCAGAGGCGGCTACACCTTC
D: -; J: TRBJ2-1; V: TRBV9; size: -; CDR3: CASSAPDSYNEQFF; DNA: TGTGCCAGCAGCGCCCCGGACAGTTACAATGAGCAGTTCTTC
D: TRBD2; J: TRBJ2-7; V: TRBV30; size: -; CDR3: CAWTPGTSGRAPHSYEQYF; DNA: TGTGCCTGGACGCCTGGGACTAGCGGGAGGGCCCCCCACTCCTACGAGCAGTACTTC
D: -; J: TRBJ2-4; V: TRBV18; size: once; CDR3: CASSHEFRGAKNIQYF; DNA: TGTGCCAGCTCACATGAATTCAGGGGAGCCAAAAACATTCAGTACTTC
D: -; J: TRBJ2-3; V: TRBV5-1; size: -; CDR3: CACREGPSDTQYF; DNA: TGCGCCTGCAGAGAGGGTCCCTCAGATACGCAGTATTTT
D: TRBD2; J: TRBJ2-2; V: TRBV5-1; size: -; CDR3: CASSLDPSGSFGTGELFF; DNA: TGCGCCAGCAGCTTGGATCCTAGCGGGAGTTTCGGGACCGGGGAGCTGTTTTTT
D: -; J: TRBJ1-1; V: TRBV19; size: -; CDR3: CASTIARAGEAFF; DNA: TGTGCCAGTACTATCGCCAGGGCAGGTGAAGCTTTCTTT
D: -; J: TRBJ1-3; V: TRBV18; size: -; CDR3: CASSPIGTSGSGNTIYF; DNA: TGTGCCAGCTCACCAATCGGGACGTCTGGGTCTGGAAACACCATATATTTT
D: -; J: TRBJ1-5; V: TRBV15; size: -; CDR3: CATSRPIQGPVQPQHF; DNA: TGTGCCACCAGCAGACCAATACAAGGGCCGGTCCAGCCCCAGCATTTT
D: TRBD2; J: TRBJ2-7; V: TRBV19; size: -; CDR3: CASHAGLAGSEQYF; DNA: TGTGCCAGCCATGCGGGACTAGCGGGTAGCGAGCAGTACTTC
D: -; J: TRBJ1-5; V: TRBV18; size: -; CDR3: CASSTWTDSNQPQHF; DNA: TGTGCCAGCTCGACCTGGACAGATAGCAATCAGCCCCAGCATTTT
D: -; J: TRBJ2-7; V: TRBV5-8; size: -; CDR3: CASSLGLPDSSYEQYF; DNA: TGTGCCAGCAGCTTAGGGCTCCCGGACAGTTCCTACGAGCAGTACTTC
D: -; J: TRBJ2-5; V: TRBV7-9; size: -; CDR3: CASSSYALVGETQYF; DNA: TGTGCCAGCAGCTCCTACGCACTCGTTGGAGAGACCCAGTACTTC
D: -; J: TRBJ1-5; V: TRBV28; size: once; CDR3: CASSFLGGGNQPQHF; DNA: TGTGCCAGCAGTTTCTTGGGGGGCGGCAATCAGCCCCAGCATTTT
D: -; J: TRBJ1-2; V: TRBV28; size: -; CDR3: CASSLLPGQTYGYTF; DNA: TGTGCCAGCAGTTTATTACCAGGTCAGACCTATGGCTACACCTTC
D: TRBD2; J: TRBJ2-1; V: TRBV9; size: -; CDR3: CASSAIAGAFSEQFF; DNA: TGTGCCAGCAGCGCGATAGCGGGAGCGTTTAGTGAGCAGTTCTTC
D: -; J: TRBJ2-2; V: TRBV13; size: -; CDR3: CASTFARISGELFF; DNA: TGTGCCAGCACCTTCGCCCGGATTTCCGGGGAGCTGTTTTTT
D: -; J: TRBJ1-1; V: TRBV28; size: -; CDR3: CASSLYSQNTEAFF; DNA: TGTGCCAGCAGTTTATACAGCCAGAACACTGAAGCTTTCTTT
D: TRBD1; J: TRBJ2-7; V: TRBV2; size: -; CDR3: CASSDRDREGRQYF; DNA: TGTGCCAGCAGTGACCGGGACAGGGAGGGACGGCAGTACTTC
D: -; J: TRBJ2-1; V: TRBV28; size: -; CDR3: CASSSFEKISYNEQFF; DNA: TGTGCCAGCAGTTCGTTTGAGAAAATCTCCTACAATGAGCAGTTCTTC
D: -; J: TRBJ2-2; V: TRBV5-6; size: -; CDR3: CASSYLRQVFPTNTGELFF; DNA: TGTGCCAGCAGCTACCTGAGACAGGTTTTTCCTACGAACACCGGGGAGCTGTTTTTT